What follows is one T cell receptor (beta chain) and its context. There is no known antigen for this receptor. One base away there is no much larger clone; base qualities are not given. TCRbeta CDR3 regions were amplified from genomic DNA by means of the immunoSEQ Assay, a bias-controlled multiplex PCR. From the authors' description of their analysis: The number of nucleated cells in each sample was estimated from the amplification of reference gene primers within the assay. Sequence reads were collapsed and filtered to measure the absolute abundance of every unique TCRbeta CDR3 rearrangement. For each sample, productive Simpson clonality was calculated by taking the square root of Simpson's diversity index across productive rearrangements. TCRdb mirrors the immuneACCESS table, restricted to in-frame sequences. Some clones are absent from its copies; in checked studies, under half trace to an unresolved V gene, and the reason for the others is unknown. The DNA gave D and trimming, while V, J and clone size come from that table. This sample comprises 200,000 to 250,000 clones, about 87% of them detected only once. Together, the top ten hold roughly 2.8% of the sample.

Participants in the prospective study were enrolled through a virtual design, were aged roughly 18 to 100 years, and lived in roughly 25 United States geographic areas. Cohort assignment in the prospective study relied on participant-reported clinical history from a screening survey and a study questionnaire. For ImmuneRACE Cohort 3, a participant was defined as recovered based on two consecutive negative NP/OP PCR tests, clearance by a healthcare professional, or resolution of symptoms. In the prospective study, mobile phlebotomists collected whole blood, serum and a nasopharyngeal or oropharyngeal swab from each participant. Participants in the prospective study had the option to provide additional blood draws and questionnaires over a roughly two-month period. Before DNA extraction, blood samples from the prospective study were shipped at room temperature or frozen. The sample comes from a study of blood T cell repertoires in COVID-19 (dated by TCRdb to about 2020). For context, the study as a whole: Samples from collaborators originated in the United States, Italy and Spain and spanned both the acute and convalescent phases of COVID-19. Nearly every sample came with metadata listing a de-identified subject ID, COVID-19 status, age in years and sex. The repertoires were released in a freely available public database meant as a resource for research on the immune response to SARS-CoV-2. The material from the prospective study consisted of cDNA or gDNA derived from T cells, B-cell-depleted T cells, or PBMCs. Subjects who had been exposed to COVID-19, were actively infected with it, or had recovered from it provided the deeply sampled blood TCRbeta repertoires that made up the dataset. The samples were drawn from two sources: the first 160 participants of the ongoing ImmuneRACE study, and 950 to 1,500 subjects contributed by 6 global collaborators. HLA class I and class II types, where available, came from metadata supplied by the sample provider rather than from assay-based typing. Overall study outcomes, separate from this receptor: Clinical and demographic metadata were provided uncurated, with the amount varying by source and participant.

According to the germline V gene, CDR1 reads SQVTM and CDR2 reads ANQGSEA. Spanning cysteine to phenylalanine, the CDR3 consists of 13 amino acids. The entry retains the CDR3 DNA only, 39 bases that are in frame from base 1. The junction shows trimming of 4 bases on V and 2 bases on J, and the gene matches do not reach 5 bases of it. The source material was PBMCs or T cells enriched from blood (not recorded which). The sequence links TRBV29-1 to TRBJ2-7, with 7 junctional bases fitting TRBD1. The TCR sequence derives from a woman aged 25-40 years who had recovered from COVID-19. The CDR3 reads as follows: CSVVTGTAYEQYF. In nucleotides, the sequence is TGCAGCGTTGTAACCGGGACAGCCTACGAGCAGTACTTC.